This note documents a single T cell receptor beta chain sequence. The target antigen is unknown. The CDR3 sequence is 15 residues long. Trimming took 7 bases from V and 0 from J, leaving 12 bases between them. The sample comes from a study of CD8 T cells in ankylosing spondylitis. Quantitative 5'-RACE with molecular barcodes was used to make the TCR beta libraries. MiXCR was run by TCRdb on the 5' RACE reads, yielding one entry per CDR3 protein. The table shows roughly 280,000 distinct CDR3 sequences, with around 20% occurring only once. Study-level findings and limits: Clones that were linked to disease were CD8+ and were relatively rare in peripheral blood.

The origin of this receptor is a male donor with ankylosing spondylitis or in good health (not recorded which). The sequenced sample was blood, either unsorted or a sorted T cell fraction (not recorded which). The J gene is TRBJ2-2, the V gene TRBV12-3 or TRBV12-4; D not certain. The CDR3 region is CASTFGSANTGELFF. CDR3 sequence (DNA): TGTGCCAGCACCTTCGGGTCAGCGAACACCGGGGAGCTGTTTTTT.